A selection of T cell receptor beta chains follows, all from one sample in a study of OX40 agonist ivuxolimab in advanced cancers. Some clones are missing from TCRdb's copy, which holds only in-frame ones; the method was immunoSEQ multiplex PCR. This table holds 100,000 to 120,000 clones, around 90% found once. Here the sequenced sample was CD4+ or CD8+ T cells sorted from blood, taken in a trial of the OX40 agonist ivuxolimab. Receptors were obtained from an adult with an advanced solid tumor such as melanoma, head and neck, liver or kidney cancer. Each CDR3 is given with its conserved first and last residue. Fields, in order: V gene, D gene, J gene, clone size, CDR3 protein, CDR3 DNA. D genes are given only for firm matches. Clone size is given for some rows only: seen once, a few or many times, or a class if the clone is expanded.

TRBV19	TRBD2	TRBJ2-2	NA	CASSTSGRVYTGELFF	TGTGCCAGTAGTACTAGCGGGAGGGTTTACACCGGGGAGCTGTTTTTT
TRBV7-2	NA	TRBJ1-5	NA	CASSPRMGQPQHF	TGTGCCAGCAGCCCGAGGATGGGCCAGCCCCAGCATTTT
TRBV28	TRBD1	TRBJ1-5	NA	CASSRGQPSNQPQHF	TGTGCCAGCAGCCGGGGACAGCCTAGCAATCAGCCCCAGCATTTT
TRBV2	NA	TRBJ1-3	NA	CASSFRTATTGNTIYF	TGTGCCAGCAGTTTTCGGACAGCAACAACTGGAAACACCATATATTTT
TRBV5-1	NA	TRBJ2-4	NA	CASSSGEAKNIQYF	TGCGCCAGCAGCTCGGGGGAAGCCAAAAACATTCAGTACTTC
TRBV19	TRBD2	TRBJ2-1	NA	CASSISLAGVGEQFF	TGTGCCAGTAGTATAAGCCTAGCGGGAGTGGGGGAGCAGTTCTTC
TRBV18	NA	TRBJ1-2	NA	CASSARTESYGYTF	TGTGCCAGCTCAGCCCGGACAGAATCCTATGGCTACACCTTC
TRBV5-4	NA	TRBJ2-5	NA	CASSFHRGRGVETQYF	TGTGCCAGCAGCTTCCACAGGGGGCGGGGGGTGGAGACCCAGTACTTC
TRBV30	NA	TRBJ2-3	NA	CALRGATDTQYF	TGTGCCTTACGGGGGGCCACAGATACGCAGTATTTT
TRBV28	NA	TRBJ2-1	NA	CASSVRRGEQFF	TGTGCCAGCAGTGTGCGACGGGGTGAGCAGTTCTTC
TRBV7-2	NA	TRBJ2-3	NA	CASSQFSTDTQYF	TGTGCCAGCAGCCAATTCAGCACAGATACGCAGTATTTT
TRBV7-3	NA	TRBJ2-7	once	CASSPGIESYEQYF	TGTGCCAGCAGCCCCGGTATCGAGTCCTACGAGCAGTACTTC
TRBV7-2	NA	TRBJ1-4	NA	CASSSLGDRGEKLFF	TGTGCCAGCAGCTCGTTAGGGGATCGAGGTGAAAAACTGTTTTTT
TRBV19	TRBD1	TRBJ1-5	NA	CASSTTGELGNQPQHF	TGTGCCAGTAGCACCACAGGGGAGCTGGGCAATCAGCCCCAGCATTTT
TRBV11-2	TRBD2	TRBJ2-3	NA	CASSSPSGSTDTQYF	TGTGCCAGCAGCTCCCCTAGCGGAAGCACAGATACGCAGTATTTT
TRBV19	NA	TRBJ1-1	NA	CASSMREANTEAFF	TGTGCCAGTAGCATGAGAGAAGCGAACACTGAAGCTTTCTTT
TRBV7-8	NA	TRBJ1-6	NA	CASSLGHSGSPLHF	TGTGCCAGCAGCTTAGGACATTCAGGTTCACCCCTCCACTTT
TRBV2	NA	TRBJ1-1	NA	CARGAGLLLNTEAFF	TGTGCCAGGGGGGCAGGACTGCTACTGAACACTGAAGCTTTCTTT
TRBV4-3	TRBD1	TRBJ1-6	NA	CASSQSGQGRNNSPLHF	TGCGCCAGCAGCCAATCCGGACAGGGAAGAAATAATTCACCCCTCCACTTT
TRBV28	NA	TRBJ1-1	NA	CASQDINTEAFF	TGTGCCAGCCAAGACATCAACACTGAAGCTTTCTTT
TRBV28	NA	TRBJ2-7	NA	CASWGPGSYEQYF	TGTGCCAGTTGGGGTCCTGGCTCCTACGAGCAGTACTTC
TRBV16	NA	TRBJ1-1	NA	CASSQSGGTEAFF	TGTGCCAGCAGCCAATCGGGGGGTACTGAAGCTTTCTTT
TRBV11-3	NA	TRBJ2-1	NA	CASSSSVDEQFF	TGTGCCAGCAGCTCTAGTGTGGATGAGCAGTTCTTC
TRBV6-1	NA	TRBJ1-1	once	CASRVAGRTEAFF	TGTGCCAGCAGGGTCGCGGGGAGGACTGAAGCTTTCTTT
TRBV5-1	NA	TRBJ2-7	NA	CASSLSSYEQYF	TGCGCCAGCAGCTTGTCGAGTTACGAGCAGTACTTC
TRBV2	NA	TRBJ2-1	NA	CASTRDRAVDEQFF	TGTGCCAGCACCCGGGACCGTGCTGTCGATGAGCAGTTCTTC
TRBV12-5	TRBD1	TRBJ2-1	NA	CASGLDRGSSYNEQFF	TGTGCTAGTGGTTTGGACAGGGGAAGCTCCTACAATGAGCAGTTCTTC
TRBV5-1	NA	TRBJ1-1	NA	CASSLQLGGTEAFF	TGCGCCAGCAGCTTGCAGCTCGGGGGGACTGAAGCTTTCTTT
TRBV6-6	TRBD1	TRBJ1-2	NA	CASREPGQGAYGYTF	TGTGCCAGCAGGGAACCGGGACAGGGGGCCTATGGCTACACCTTC
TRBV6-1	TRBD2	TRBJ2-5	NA	CASRGEGKRQETQYF	TGTGCCAGCAGAGGGGAGGGGAAGAGGCAAGAGACCCAGTACTTC
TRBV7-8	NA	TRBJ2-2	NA	CASSLRANTGELFF	TGTGCCAGCAGCTTAAGAGCGAACACCGGGGAGCTGTTTTTT
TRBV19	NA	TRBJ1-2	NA	CASTNRDTTPTIGYTF	TGTGCCAGTACAAACCGGGACACCACCCCAACTATTGGCTACACCTTC
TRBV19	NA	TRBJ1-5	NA	CASRRQSSNQPQHF	TGTGCCAGTAGAAGACAGTCTAGCAATCAGCCCCAGCATTTT
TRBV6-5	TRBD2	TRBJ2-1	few	CASRASGSPGQFF	TGTGCCAGCCGGGCTAGCGGGAGTCCCGGGCAGTTCTTC
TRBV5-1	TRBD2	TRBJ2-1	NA	CASSWMLAGAYNEQFF	TGCGCCAGCAGCTGGATGCTAGCGGGGGCCTACAATGAGCAGTTCTTC
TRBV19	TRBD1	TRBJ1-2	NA	CASSYDRDNYGYTF	TGTGCCAGTAGTTACGACAGGGATAACTATGGCTACACCTTC
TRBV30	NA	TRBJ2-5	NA	CAWRAGGTETQYF	TGTGCCTGGAGAGCGGGCGGGACGGAGACCCAGTACTTC
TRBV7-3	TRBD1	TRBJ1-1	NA	CASSLDRVRTEAFF	TGTGCCAGCAGCCTCGACAGGGTGCGCACTGAAGCTTTCTTT
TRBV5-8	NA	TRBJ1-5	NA	CASSYLRDQPQHF	TGTGCCAGCAGTTACTTAAGGGATCAGCCCCAGCATTTT
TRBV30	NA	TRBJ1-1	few	CAWKAGPYTEAFF	TGTGCCTGGAAGGCCGGGCCGTACACTGAAGCTTTCTTT
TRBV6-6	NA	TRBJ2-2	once	CASSYSNTGELFF	TGTGCCAGCAGTTACTCGAACACCGGGGAGCTGTTTTTT
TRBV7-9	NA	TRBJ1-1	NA	CASTSGGGNTEAFF	TGTGCCAGCACCTCCGGGGGCGGGAACACTGAAGCTTTCTTT
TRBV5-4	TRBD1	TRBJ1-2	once	CASSRDRGQYYGYTF	TGTGCCAGCAGCAGAGACAGGGGGCAGTACTATGGCTACACCTTC
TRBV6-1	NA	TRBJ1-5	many	CASSYPDQPQHF	TGTGCCAGCAGTTATCCGGATCAGCCCCAGCATTTT
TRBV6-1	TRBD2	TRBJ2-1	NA	CASSESLAGYNEQFF	TGTGCCAGCAGTGAAAGCCTAGCGGGGTACAATGAGCAGTTCTTC
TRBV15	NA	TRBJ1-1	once	CATSPDLGSTEAFF	TGTGCCACCAGCCCCGACTTGGGCTCCACTGAAGCTTTCTTT
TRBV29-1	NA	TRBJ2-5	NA	CSVGRVQETQYF	TGCAGCGTTGGCAGGGTCCAAGAGACCCAGTACTTC
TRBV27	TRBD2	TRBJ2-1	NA	CASRTSGRSGNEQFF	TGTGCCAGCAGAACTAGCGGGAGGAGCGGCAATGAGCAGTTCTTC
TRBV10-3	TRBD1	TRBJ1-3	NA	CAISHPKERQGSSGNTIYF	TGTGCCATCAGCCATCCTAAAGAGAGACAGGGTTCATCTGGAAACACCATATATTTT
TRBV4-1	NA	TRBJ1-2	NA	CASSQENYGVFNYGYTF	TGCGCCAGCAGCCAAGAAAATTATGGGGTTTTCAACTATGGCTACACCTTC
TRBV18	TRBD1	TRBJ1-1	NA	CASSPGTVNTEAFF	TGTGCCAGCTCACCGGGGACAGTAAACACTGAAGCTTTCTTT
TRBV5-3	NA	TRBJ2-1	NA	CARSLGGRVSIDSCNEQFF	TGTGCCAGAAGCTTGGGTGGTAGAGTCTCTATAGATTCATGCAATGAGCAGTTCTTC
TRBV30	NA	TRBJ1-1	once	CAWSVRGTEAFF	TGTGCCTGGAGTGTACGGGGCACTGAAGCTTTCTTT
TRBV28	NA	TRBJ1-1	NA	CASITGLPNTEAFF	TGTGCCAGCATCACGGGACTCCCGAACACTGAAGCTTTCTTT
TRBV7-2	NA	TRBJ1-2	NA	CASSSPPAYRASAYGYTF	TGTGCCAGCAGCTCACCGCCCGCCTACAGGGCGTCGGCCTATGGCTACACCTTC